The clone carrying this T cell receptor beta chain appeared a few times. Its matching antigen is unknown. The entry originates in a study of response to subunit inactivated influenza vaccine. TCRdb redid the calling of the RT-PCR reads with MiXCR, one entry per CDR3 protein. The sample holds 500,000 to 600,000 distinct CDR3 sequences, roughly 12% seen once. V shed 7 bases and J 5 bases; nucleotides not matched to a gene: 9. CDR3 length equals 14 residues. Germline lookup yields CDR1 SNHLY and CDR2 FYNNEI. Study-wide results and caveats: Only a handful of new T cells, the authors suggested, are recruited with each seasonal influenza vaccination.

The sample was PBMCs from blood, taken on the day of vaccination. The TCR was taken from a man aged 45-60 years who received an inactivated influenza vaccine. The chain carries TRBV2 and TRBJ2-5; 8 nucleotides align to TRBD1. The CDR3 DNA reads TGTGCCAGCAATAAAGCAGGGGGCTGGGAGACCCAGTACTTC. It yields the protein CASNKAGGWETQYF. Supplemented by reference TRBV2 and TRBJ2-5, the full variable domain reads EPEVTQTPSHQVTQMGQEVILRCVPISNHLYFYWYRQILGQKVEFLVSFYNNEISEKSEIFDDQFSVERPDGSNFTLKIRSTKLEDSAMYFCASNKAGGWETQYFGPGTRLLVL.